This TCR beta chain came from a study of prognosis after radiotherapy for stage I lung cancer. The wider study: The patients included over twelve who had newly diagnosed primary stage I lung tumors, along with four or five others who had oligometastatic NSCLC after their primary tumor had been surgically resected. Patients numbered approximately twelve men and more than 5 women, aged roughly 50 to 84 with a median of roughly 72 years. While some 16 patients showed no significant progression after radiotherapy, four developed distant metastases at a median of around seven months. Findings and caveats of the study: After stereotactic body radiation therapy, median unique TCR clones were 6,861, down from over 8,500.

Of note for this clonotype: Its matching antigen is unknown.

Two rounds of multiplex PCR amplified TCR beta CDR3 from genomic DNA. Initially, in first-round PCR, primers specific to each TRBV and TRBJ gene were used. MiXCR was run by TCRdb on the multiplex PCR reads, yielding one entry per CDR3 protein. The top ten clones hold about 25% of a sample with some 15,000 distinct CDR3 sequences, 56% of them seen once. V lost 5 bases to trimming and J lost 0 bases; unmatched junction nucleotides: 6. This CDR3 contains 16 residues. From germline, CDR1 is MNHNS and CDR2 SASEGT. This clonotype was sampled from a donor aged 50 or older with non-small cell lung cancer. The specimen was PBMCs, collected before or after stereotactic body radiation therapy (not recorded which). V is TRBV6-1 and J is TRBJ2-2; 7 bases align to TRBD2. Here the CDR3 DNA reads TGTGCCAGCAGTAAACGCGGGGGTACGAACACCGGGGAGCTGTTTTTT. Protein product: CASSKRGGTNTGELFF.